The 22 T cell receptor beta chains listed next were all sequenced from one sample in a study of identical twins. TCRdb re-called the 5' RACE reads with MiXCR, one entry per CDR3 protein. The data contain about 190,000 distinct CDR3 sequences, more than 15% of them seen just once; the ten biggest clones take up 35% to 45%. This sample also belongs to another study, concerning T cells expressing NK-cell markers.

The specimen sequenced was CD8+ T cells sorted from blood. These receptors came from a woman between 18 and 29 years old in good health.

This clonotype was observed a handful of times. The V and J genes are TRBV27 and TRBJ1-2; D not certain. The germline gives CDR1 MNHEY, CDR2 SMNVEV (reference sequence). V lost 6 bases, J lost 4 bases, and 6 bases lay in between. The CDR3 consists of 11 residues. CDR3 protein: CASRTFYGYTF. The CDR3 DNA follows: TGTGCCAGCAGGACATTCTATGGCTACACCTTC.

Only a few counts were recorded for this clonotype. This rearrangement joins TRBV7-9 to TRBJ2-3; no clear D gene. Trimming shortened V by 5 bases and J by 1 base, and 13 bases separated the two germline ends. Germline loops: CDR1 SEHNR, CDR2 FQNEAQ (reference sequence). The CDR3 is 15 amino acids. The CDR3 reads CASSPTAPGTDTQYF. The CDR3 nucleotides are TGTGCCAGCAGCCCAACGGCCCCCGGCACAGATACGCAGTATTTT. Looking up the rest from reference TRBV7-9 and TRBJ2-3 gives the full variable domain: DTGVSQNPRHKITKRGQNVTFRCDPISEHNRLYWYRQTLGQGPEFLTYFQNEAQLEKSRLLSDRFSAERPKGSFSTLEIQRTEQGDSAMYLCASSPTAPGTDTQYFGPGTRLTVL.

The sample holds a few counts of this clonotype. The V gene is TRBV9, the J gene TRBJ2-1, with D tentatively TRBD2 (6 bases). Germline CDR1 reads SGDLS; CDR2 reads YYNGEE. The CDR3 is 13 residues long. V was trimmed by 4 bases and J by 9 bases, leaving 14 bases between them. The CDR3 sequence: CASSPGGIGEQFF. The CDR3 bases are TGTGCCAGCAGCCCGGGCGGGATTGGTGAGCAGTTCTTC.

The chain carries TRBV7-6 and TRBJ2-5; D possibly corresponds to TRBD2 (6 bases). The CDR3 runs 15 residues. Germline V gives CDR1 SGHVS, CDR2 FNYEAQ. Trimming pared 1 base from V and 2 bases from J, leaving 11 bases between. The CDR3 coding sequence is TGTGCCAGCAGCTTAGGCGGTAGCGGACAAGAGACCCAGTACTTC. Translation gives CASSLGGSGQETQYF.

The chain recombines TRBV7-9 with TRBJ1-1, with D possibly matching TRBD1 (5 bases). Trimming took off 8 bases at V and 5 bases at J, with 18 bases between the two ends. This CDR3 has 14 residues. From germline, CDR1 is SEHNR and CDR2 FQNEAQ (reference sequence). The CDR3 spells CASLVQGGGTEAFF. Here the CDR3 DNA reads TGTGCCAGCTTAGTTCAGGGCGGAGGAACTGAAGCTTTCTTT.

Only a few counts were recorded for this clonotype. The chain is built from TRBV29-1 and TRBJ2-7; TRBD2 matches at 7 bases. Germline CDR1 SQVTM, CDR2 ANQGSEA. The CDR3 covers 14 residues. Losses at the gene ends were 6 bases for V and 0 bases for J; bases not matched to a gene: 8. This CDR3 reads CSVLPAGSSYEQYF. DNA for the CDR3: TGCAGCGTACTGCCAGCGGGAAGCTCCTACGAGCAGTACTTC.

This clonotype was counted ten times or more. The genes are TRBV25-1 and TRBJ1-1; weak D call: TRBD1 (5 bases). The V end was cut by 4 bases, the J end by 5 bases, with 14 bases between. From germline, CDR1 is MGHDK and CDR2 SYGVNS. This CDR3 contains 14 residues. The CDR3 DNA reads as TGTGCCAGCAGTGGGCAGGGTGGTTTGACTGAAGCTTTCTTT. Translation: CASSGQGGLTEAFF.

This clonotype was counted between two and nine times. The chain uses TRBV7-8 and TRBJ2-5; 7 bases agree with TRBD2. The V gene's germline CDR1 is SGHVS and CDR2 FQNEAQ. The CDR3 length is 17 residues. V shed 3 bases, J shed 1 base, and the junction held 11 bases outside the gene matches. The CDR3 reads CASSLGRVRHIQETQYF. The CDR3 DNA follows: TGTGCCAGCAGCTTGGGGAGGGTCAGGCATATCCAAGAGACCCAGTACTTC.

The genes are TRBV20-1 and TRBJ1-1; D is uncertain. Looked up from germline, CDR1 is DFQATT and CDR2 is SNEGSKA (reference sequence). Trimming cost V 3 bases and J 6 bases, with 17 bases left between them. The CDR3 runs to 14 residues. CDR3 sequence (DNA): TGCAGTGCTAGTTTCCGGCGCAGGAGCGCTGAAGCTTTCTTT. Translating gives CSASFRRRSAEAFF.

This clonotype was counted a few times. J is TRBJ2-7 and V is TRBV20-1; no clear D. CDR1 is DFQATT and CDR2 is SNEGSKA in the germline V gene (reference sequence). The CDR3 totals 15 residues. Trimming removed 2 bases at V and 3 bases at J, with 17 bases between. CDR3 region: CSARPRFDGFYEQYF. CDR3 in DNA: TGCAGTGCTAGACCTAGGTTTGACGGCTTCTACGAGCAGTACTTC.

A few counts support this clonotype. The rearrangement joins TRBV7-9 to TRBJ2-7; 10 bases map to TRBD2. Losses at the gene ends were 4 bases for V and 5 bases for J; bases not matched to a gene: 8. The germline V gene has CDR1 SEHNR and CDR2 FQNEAQ (reference sequence). The CDR3 sequence is 15 residues long. This CDR3 is CASSSLAGGVNEQYF. CDR3 coding DNA: TGTGCCAGCAGCTCGTTAGCGGGGGGTGTCAACGAGCAGTACTTC.

V and J are TRBV27 and TRBJ1-2, with no clear D. V was cut by 3 bases and J by 4 bases, with 9 bases left in between. Germline V CDR1 and CDR2: MNHEY, SMNVEV (reference sequence). This CDR3 spans 13 amino acids. CDR3 sequence reads: CASSFRRSYGYTF. CDR3 bases: TGTGCCAGCAGTTTTCGCAGATCCTATGGCTACACCTTC.

This clonotype was seen a handful of times. This sequence joins TRBV20-1 and TRBJ2-5, with TRBD2 identical over 8 bases. The germline V gene encodes CDR1 DFQATT and CDR2 SNEGSKA (reference sequence). After removal of 3 bases from V and 5 bases from J, the junction contained 11 bases not matched to a gene. This CDR3 spans 15 amino acids. The CDR3 loop is CSARAAAGVLETQYF. The CDR3 DNA is TGCAGTGCTAGGGCGGCAGCGGGGGTTTTGGAGACCCAGTACTTC.

This clonotype was seen more than once but under ten times. The V and J genes are TRBV27 and TRBJ2-2, with 12 bases fitting TRBD1. Trimming at V came to 7 bases and at J to 5 bases, leaving 8 bases not matched to a gene. Germline V gene lookup returns CDR1 MNHEY and CDR2 SMNVEV (reference sequence). The CDR3 sequence is 16 residues long. In nucleotides, the CDR3 is TGTGCCAGCATGGTTTTGGGACAGGGGGCTACCGGGGAGCTGTTTTTT. It yields the protein CASMVLGQGATGELFF.

The chain joins TRBV4-1 to TRBJ2-1; 7 positions match TRBD2. The CDR3 is 18 residues long. Germline CDR1 reads MGHRA; CDR2 reads YSYEKL. V was pared by 0 bases and J by 3 bases, with 11 bases of the junction left unmatched. The CDR3 DNA sequence: TGCGCCAGCAGCCAAGAACCCCCACTAGCGTCTGGCTACAATGAGCAGTTCTTC. Translating it yields CASSQEPPLASGYNEQFF.

This clonotype was seen only a few times. The chain is built from TRBV29-1 and TRBJ2-7, with a possible D match to TRBD1 (6 bases). This CDR3 is built from 12 residues. V lost 1 base and J lost 5, with 9 bases in between. CDR1 SQVTM and CDR2 ANQGSEA come from the germline V gene. CDR3 sequence reads: CSVEAGVNEQYF. DNA of the CDR3: TGCAGCGTTGAAGCAGGGGTCAACGAGCAGTACTTC.

In this sample, this clonotype turned up a few times. CDR3 sequence: CASRRYGTSGTDTQYF. Written as DNA, the CDR3 is TGTGCCAGCAGACGATATGGGACTAGCGGCACAGATACGCAGTATTTT. This chain links TRBV7-9 with TRBJ2-3; 10 bases agree with TRBD2. Germline CDR1 reads SEHNR; CDR2 reads FQNEAQ (reference sequence). V gave up 6 bases and J gave up 1 base; unmatched junction bases: 7. The CDR3 runs to 16 residues.

The chain links TRBV7-6 to TRBJ2-7; unclear D gene. V lost 1 base, J lost 2 bases, and 6 bases lay in between. The CDR3 is made up of 13 amino acids. Germline V gene data show CDR1 as SGHVS and CDR2 as FNYEAQ. As DNA, the CDR3 is TGTGCCAGCAGCTTAGGCGAGCCCTACGAGCAGTACTTC. Translation gives CASSLGEPYEQYF.

A few counts support this clonotype. The chain employs TRBV29-1 and TRBJ1-1; maybe TRBD1 (5 bases). The CDR3 sequence is 11 residues long. Germline V gene sequence: CDR1 SQVTM, CDR2 ANQGSEA. V was pared by 7 bases and J by 4 bases, with 10 bases between. The CDR3 protein is CSAGDLTEAFF. CDR3 nucleotides: TGCAGCGCCGGGGACCTCACTGAAGCTTTCTTT. Filled out from reference TRBV29-1 and TRBJ1-1, the complete variable domain reads SAVISQKPSRDICQRGTSLTIQCQVDSQVTMMFWYRQQPGQSLTLIATANQGSEATYESGFVIDKFPISRPNLTFSTLTVSNMSPEDSSIYLCSAGDLTEAFFGQGTRLTVV.

This clonotype has more than one count but fewer than ten. The chain is built from TRBV19 and TRBJ1-5, with TRBD1 matching over 8 bases. CDR3 length: 15 residues. V lost 3 bases to trimming and J lost 7 bases; unmatched junction nucleotides: 8. CDR1 LNHDA and CDR2 SQIVND come from the germline V gene (reference sequence). The CDR3 DNA reads TGTGCCAGTAGTATTTATCAGGGGGCGCGGCAGCCCCAGCATTTT. This sequence encodes CASSIYQGARQPQHF.

There are a few counts of this clonotype. This chain connects TRBV6-5 to TRBJ2-3; possible D gene TRBD1, 5 bases. The CDR3 length is 15 residues. The germline V and J ends were trimmed by 4 bases and 0 bases, with 11 bases remaining between them. In germline, CDR1 is MNHEY, CDR2 SVGAGI. The CDR3 nucleotides are TGTGCCAGCAGTTCCACGACAGAGAGCACAGATACGCAGTATTTT. It encodes CASSSTTESTDTQYF.

The V gene is TRBV7-9, the J gene TRBJ2-3; 10 bases are a match to TRBD2. The J segment lost 1 base and the V segment lost 1 base, leaving 5 bases of the junction unmatched. CDR3 length: 17 residues. In germline, CDR1 is SEHNR, CDR2 FQNEAQ (reference sequence). The CDR3 DNA reads TGTGCCAGCAGCTTAGAGAGCCTAGCGGGGGGCACAGATACGCAGTATTTT. It yields the protein CASSLESLAGGTDTQYF.